The 5 T cell receptor beta chains given below trace back to one sample, sequenced in a study of immune evolution from preneoplasia to lung adenocarcinoma. Assay used: immunoSEQ multiplex PCR; TCRdb lists only in-frame clones, some missing. The data show 6,000 to 8,500 clones, approximately 85% seen once. Sequenced sample: FFPE minimally invasive lung adenocarcinoma tissue. The receptors come from a person aged 80 or over with lung adenocarcinoma.

V usage is TRBV6-6 and J usage is TRBJ2-1; 12 bases match TRBD1. V shed 5 bases, J shed 8 bases, and the junction held 7 bases outside the gene matches. Germline CDR1 MNHNY, CDR2 SVGAGI (reference sequence). CDR3 length equals 15 residues. The CDR3 here is CASSAPGTGGYEQFF. Here the CDR3 DNA reads TGTGCCAGCAGTGCGCCCGGGACAGGGGGCTATGAGCAGTTCTTC.

V usage is TRBV19 and J usage is TRBJ1-5; 11 bases match TRBD1. The CDR3 is 15 amino acids. The germline CDR1 and CDR2 sequences are LNHDA and SQIVND (reference sequence). V shed 5 bases and J 5 bases; nucleotides not matched to a gene: 5. The CDR3 reads CASSPQDRGHQPQHF. The CDR3 DNA reads TGTGCCAGTAGTCCTCAGGACAGGGGGCATCAGCCCCAGCATTTT.

Written as DNA, the CDR3 is TGCAGGGCCGGACAGGGCCATGGCTACACCTTC. This codes for CRAGQGHGYTF. This sequence joins TRBV20-1 and TRBJ1-2, with TRBD1 identical over 8 bases. The CDR3 runs 11 residues. Germline V lookup: CDR1 DFQATT, CDR2 SNEGSKA (reference sequence).

This clone was observed a few times. This sequence joins TRBV7-8 and TRBJ1-4; no clear D gene. Between the trimmed V and J ends, which lost 2 bases and 1 base, there was a span of 5 bases. Germline-derived CDR1 and CDR2 are SGHVS and FQNEAQ. CDR3 size: 14 residues. The chain's CDR3 is CASSLKGTNEKLFF. Written as DNA, the CDR3 is TGTGCCAGCAGCTTAAAGGGAACTAATGAAAAACTGTTTTTT.

The chain is built from TRBV5-4 and TRBJ2-3, with 9 bases fitting TRBD2. Germline CDR1 is SGHNT and CDR2 is YYREEE (reference sequence). The CDR3 is 15 amino acids. Unmatched junction bases numbered 1, after V lost 1 base and J lost 1 base. The CDR3 coding sequence is TGTGCCAGCAGCTTGAGGACTAGCGGCACAGATACGCAGTATTTT. Translation: CASSLRTSGTDTQYF.